One sample yielded the 17 T cell receptor beta chains listed below, sequenced in a study of shared clonotypes between healthy human individuals. Assay: immunoSEQ multiplex PCR; the TCRdb copy retains only in-frame clones and omits some. Found here are roughly 1 million clones, 75% to 80% of them singletons; the top ten hold approximately 0.56%. What was sequenced was memory CD4+ T cells from PBMCs. The subset is: CD45RA-negative fraction. The source of these receptors is a man between 18 and 29 years old in good health. Some clones in this sample may be carry-over from other donors' samples.

This clone was seen once. This chain connects TRBV28 to TRBJ2-6; no definite D call. Germline V CDR1 and CDR2: MDHEN, SYDVKM. V was trimmed by 3 bases and J by 4 bases, leaving 10 bases between them. CDR3 length equals 15 residues. Here the CDR3 DNA reads TGTGCCAGCAGTTTGTCTCTTCCCGGGGCCAACGTCCTGACTTTC. Protein product: CASSLSLPGANVLTF.

Only a few counts were recorded for this clone. CDR3 nucleotides: TGTGCCAGCAGCTTGGAACAGGGGATTAAGTCCTACGAGCAGTACTTC. It yields the protein CASSLEQGIKSYEQYF. The chain combines TRBV5-4 with TRBJ2-7, with 7 bases aligning to TRBD1. Losses at the gene ends were 0 bases for V and 1 base for J; bases not matched to a gene: 7. CDR3 length: 16 amino acids. Germline V lookup: CDR1 SGHNT, CDR2 YYREEE (reference sequence).

This clone came up once. The rearrangement uses TRBV28 and TRBJ2-3, with 7 bases fitting TRBD2. This CDR3 is built from 15 residues. The trim removed 5 bases at V and 0 bases at J, leaving 5 bases unmatched. The germline gives CDR1 MDHEN, CDR2 SYDVKM. For the CDR3, the DNA is TGTGCCAGCAGTGTTTCTAGCGGTAGCACAGATACGCAGTATTTT. This sequence encodes CASSVSSGSTDTQYF.

This clone has a handful of counts. The chain has TRBV7-2 and TRBJ1-1; D is ambiguous. CDR3 length: 12 amino acids. Trimming cost V 2 bases and J 10 bases, with 11 bases left between them. Germline lookup yields CDR1 SGHTA and CDR2 FQGNSA. The CDR3 here is CASSLINGAAFF. The CDR3 region has the DNA TGTGCCAGCAGCTTAATTAATGGTGCAGCTTTCTTT.

This clone was detected only once. This sequence joins TRBV4-1 and TRBJ2-7; 10 nucleotides match TRBD2. This CDR3 has 17 residues. Trimming cost V 0 bases and J 0 bases; bases outside gene matches: 5. Germline lookup yields CDR1 MGHRA and CDR2 YSYEKL. The CDR3 nucleotides are TGCGCCAGCAGCCAAGATACTAGCGGGACCTACTCCTACGAGCAGTACTTC. Translated: CASSQDTSGTYSYEQYF.

This chain links TRBV29-1 with TRBJ1-2; no clear D gene. Germline values: CDR1 SQVTM, CDR2 ANQGSEA. The CDR3 is 12 amino acids. V shed 7 bases and J shed 3 bases, with 12 bases lying between them. The DNA of the CDR3 is TGCAGCGGGGCCACCGCGTACTATGGCTACACCTTC. Translated, it gives CSGATAYYGYTF.

For the CDR3, the DNA is TGCGCCAGCAGCGTCGGGGACGGGTATTTGTCGGACAATGAGCAGTTCTTC. Amino acids: CASSVGDGYLSDNEQFF. The chain links TRBV4-3 to TRBJ2-1, with D perhaps assigned TRBD1 or TRBD2 (5 bases each). Between the trimmed V and J ends, which lost 5 bases and 5 bases, there was a span of 22 bases. The CDR3 has 17 amino acids. Looked up from germline, CDR1 is LGHNA and CDR2 is YSLEER.

The V call is TRBV28, the J call TRBJ1-2, with a weak D call TRBD1 (6 bases). The CDR3 has 12 amino acids. Trimming took off 5 bases at V and 4 bases at J, with 8 bases between the two ends. Looked up from germline, CDR1 is MDHEN and CDR2 is SYDVKM. The CDR3 nucleotides read TGTGCCAGCAGTGGGGACACCTATGGCTACACCTTC. Translating it yields CASSGDTYGYTF.

This clone appeared a few times. J is TRBJ2-1 and V is TRBV6-4; 9 bases are shared with TRBD2. CDR3 length equals 17 residues. The V gene's germline CDR1 is MRHNA and CDR2 SNTAGT. The V gene end was trimmed by 6 bases and the J gene end by 5 bases; junction bases not matched to a gene: 14. CDR3 amino acids: CASRKGSSSGGNNEQFF. The CDR3 DNA follows: TGTGCCAGCAGGAAGGGGTCGAGTAGCGGGGGAAACAATGAGCAGTTCTTC.

This chain joins TRBV27 and TRBJ1-1, with D hard to call. V lost 2 bases and J lost 1, with 8 bases in between. Germline V gene data show CDR1 as MNHEY and CDR2 as SMNVEV (reference sequence). The CDR3 has 14 residues. The DNA of the CDR3 is TGTGCCAGCAGTTTACGTAGAGAGAACACTGAAGCTTTCTTT. Translated, it gives CASSLRRENTEAFF.

The V gene is TRBV4-1, the J gene TRBJ2-1; 14 bases are a match to TRBD2. V was clipped by 4 bases and J by 7 bases; unmatched bases: 6. The CDR3 is 16 amino acids. CDR1 and CDR2 from the germline V gene are MGHRA and YSYEKL. CDR3 residues: CASSRGTSGRRNEQFF. In DNA, the CDR3 is TGCGCCAGCAGCCGGGGGACTAGCGGGAGAAGGAATGAGCAGTTCTTC.

The V call is TRBV2, the J call TRBJ1-6; D ambiguous. Per the germline V gene, CDR1 is SNHLY and CDR2 is FYNNEI. The V gene lost 2 bases and the J gene lost 13 bases, with 12 bases spanning the gap. CDR3 length equals 13 residues. The CDR3 nucleotides read TGTGCCAGCAGTGAAATAAGGGCTAGGCCCCTCCACTTT. Its protein is CASSEIRARPLHF.

Turning to this clone: Other DNA sequences in the sample encode the same CDR3. This rearrangement joins TRBV19 to TRBJ2-3, with D uncertain. This CDR3 is 15 amino acids long. Germline V gene sequence: CDR1 LNHDA, CDR2 SQIVND (reference sequence). V was clipped by 2 bases and J by 0 bases, with 9 bases between them. The CDR3 here is CASSIIRTSTDTQYF. CDR3 nucleotides: TGTGCCAGTAGTATAATTAGAACTAGCACAGATACGCAGTATTTT. Full variable domain (missing parts from reference TRBV19 and TRBJ2-3): DGGITQSPKYLFRKEGQNVTLSCEQNLNHDAMYWYRQDPGQGLRLIYYSQIVNDFQKGDIAEGYSVSREKKESFPLTVTSAQKNPTAFYLCASSIIRTSTDTQYFGPGTRLTVL.

This sequence joins TRBV6-1 and TRBJ1-3, with D perhaps matching TRBD1 (6 bases). The germline V gene has CDR1 MNHNS and CDR2 SASEGT. This CDR3 spans 17 amino acids. The V end was cut by 4 bases, the J end by 0 bases, with 16 bases between. The CDR3 bases are TGTGCCAGCAGTGGCCTGATACAGGGCCCCTCTGGAAACACCATATATTTT. Its translation is CASSGLIQGPSGNTIYF.

As to this clone: The sample holds other DNA sequences that translate to the same CDR3. CDR3 sequence reads: CASSQGQTYEQYF. In DNA, the CDR3 is TGTGCCAGCTCACAGGGACAGACCTACGAGCAGTACTTC. The chain links TRBV18 to TRBJ2-7, with 7 bases lining up with TRBD1. The CDR3 runs 13 residues. Germline loops: CDR1 KGHSH, CDR2 LQKENI. The junction had 2 bases not matched to a gene; V was cut back by 4 bases and J by 2 bases.

The CDR3 region is CASSFTAGQNTGELFF. For the CDR3, the DNA is TGTGCCAGCAGCTTCACCGCGGGACAGAACACCGGGGAGCTGTTTTTT. V gene TRBV7-8 combines with J gene TRBJ2-2; D possibly matches TRBD1 or TRBD2 (6 bases each). Germline values: CDR1 SGHVS, CDR2 FQNEAQ. This CDR3 has 16 residues. V lost 3 bases to trimming and J lost 1 base, with 12 bases between them.

The CDR3 loop reads CASSLTGQGPGVYGYTF. The CDR3 nucleotides are TGTGCCAGCAGTTTAACTGGACAGGGACCTGGCGTCTATGGCTACACCTTC. The chain joins TRBV28 to TRBJ1-2; 8 bases match TRBD1. The ends lost 2 bases at V and 4 bases at J; junction bases unmatched: 12. The CDR3 spans 17 residues. CDR1 is MDHEN and CDR2 is SYDVKM in the germline V gene.